This T cell receptor beta chain was sequenced during a study of blood T cell repertoires in COVID-19. Study as a whole: Specimens from acute and convalescent COVID-19 originated in the United States, Italy and Spain. The analysed material was cDNA or gDNA that came from T cells, B-cell-depleted T cells, or PBMCs.

V lost 0 bases to trimming and J lost 2 bases, with 12 bases between them. Germline-derived CDR1 and CDR2 are SGHRS and YFSETQ. This CDR3 region has 15 residues. In the authors' workflow: How many nucleated cells were present was estimated from reference gene primer amplification. Produced via immunoSEQ multiplex PCR; TCRdb's table is partial and in-frame only. V and J calls and clone size follow that table, whereas D and trimming were derived from the DNA. The sample consists of fewer than 45,000 clones, around 78% of them appearing once. The gene calls are TRBV5-1 and TRBJ2-7; possibly TRBD2 for D (6 bases). This TCR derives from a man between 60 and 70 years old with acute or convalescent COVID-19. The specimen sequenced was peripheral blood. CDR3 sequence reads: CASSLVADPTYEQYF. In DNA, the CDR3 is TGCGCCAGCAGCTTGGTAGCGGATCCTACCTACGAGCAGTACTTC.